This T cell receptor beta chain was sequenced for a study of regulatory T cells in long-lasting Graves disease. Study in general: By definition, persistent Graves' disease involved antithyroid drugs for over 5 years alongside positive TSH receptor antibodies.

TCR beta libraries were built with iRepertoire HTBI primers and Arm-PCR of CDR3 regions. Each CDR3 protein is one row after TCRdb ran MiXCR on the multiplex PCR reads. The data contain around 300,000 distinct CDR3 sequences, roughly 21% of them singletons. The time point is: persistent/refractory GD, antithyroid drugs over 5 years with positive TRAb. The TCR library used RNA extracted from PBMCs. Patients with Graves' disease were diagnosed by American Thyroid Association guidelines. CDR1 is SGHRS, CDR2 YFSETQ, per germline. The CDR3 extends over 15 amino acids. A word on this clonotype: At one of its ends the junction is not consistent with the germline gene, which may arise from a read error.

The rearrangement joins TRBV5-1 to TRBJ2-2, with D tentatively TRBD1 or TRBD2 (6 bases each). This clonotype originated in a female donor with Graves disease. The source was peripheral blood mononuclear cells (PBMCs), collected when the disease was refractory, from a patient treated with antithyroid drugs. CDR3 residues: CASSLGTANTGGLFF. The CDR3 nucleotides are TGCGCCAGCAGCTTGGGGACAGCGAACACCGGGGGGCTGTTTTTT.